The clone carrying this T cell receptor (beta chain) was picked up many times. A second PCR, run for about 7 to 11 cycles, used a sample-barcoded 5' primer plus a J-beta primer mix. Every sample produced at least 2.5 million CDR3-containing paired-end reads. One entry per CDR3 protein, called by TCRdb with MiXCR from the 5' RACE reads. The sample contains roughly 650,000 distinct CDR3 sequences, 32% of which appear only once. The data derive from a study of blood T cells in healthy people across ages. The source is a woman of 80 years or more in good health. The sequencing input was blood.

CDR3 loop: CASSFYGTGVSYEQYF. CDR3 sequence (DNA): TGTGCCAGCAGCTTCTATGGGACAGGGGTCTCCTACGAGCAGTACTTC. The chain employs TRBV11-2 and TRBJ2-7, with 10 bases fitting TRBD1. V shed 3 bases and J 0 bases; nucleotides not matched to a gene: 5. The CDR3 is 16 residues long. The germline V gene has CDR1 SGHAT and CDR2 FQNNGV.